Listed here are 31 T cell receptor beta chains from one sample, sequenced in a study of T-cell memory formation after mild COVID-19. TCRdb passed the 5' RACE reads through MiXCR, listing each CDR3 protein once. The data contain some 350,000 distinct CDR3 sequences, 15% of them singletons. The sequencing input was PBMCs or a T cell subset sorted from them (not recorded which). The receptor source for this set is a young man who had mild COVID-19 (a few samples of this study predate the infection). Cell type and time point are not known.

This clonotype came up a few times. CDR3 sequence reads: CSARRPDHTEAFF. The CDR3 region has the DNA TGCAGTGCTAGACGGCCGGACCACACTGAAGCTTTCTTT. J is TRBJ1-1 and V is TRBV20-1; D call uncertain. The ends were cut back, 2 bases at V and 3 bases at J, with 10 bases in the middle. Germline CDR1 reads DFQATT; CDR2 reads SNEGSKA (reference sequence). The CDR3 length is 13 residues.

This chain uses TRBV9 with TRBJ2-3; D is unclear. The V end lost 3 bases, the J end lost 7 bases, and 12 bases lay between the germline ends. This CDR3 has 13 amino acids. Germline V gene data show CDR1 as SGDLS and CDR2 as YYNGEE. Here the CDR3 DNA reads TGTGCCAGCAGCGACACGGCCCACTATACGCAGTATTTT. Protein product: CASSDTAHYTQYF.

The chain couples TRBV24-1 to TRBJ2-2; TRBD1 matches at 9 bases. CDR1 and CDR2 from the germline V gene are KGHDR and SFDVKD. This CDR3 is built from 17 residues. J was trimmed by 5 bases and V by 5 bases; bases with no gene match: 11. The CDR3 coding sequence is TGTGCCACCAGTGCCTCAGCCCGGACAGGGGCTACCGGGGAGCTGTTTTTT. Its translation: CATSASARTGATGELFF.

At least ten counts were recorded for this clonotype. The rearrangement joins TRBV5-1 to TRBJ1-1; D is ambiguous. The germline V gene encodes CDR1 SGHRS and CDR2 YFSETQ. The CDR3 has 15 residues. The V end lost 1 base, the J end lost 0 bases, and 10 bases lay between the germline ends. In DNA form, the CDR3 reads TGCGCCAGCAGCTTGTCCATCGCCATGAACACTGAAGCTTTCTTT. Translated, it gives CASSLSIAMNTEAFF.

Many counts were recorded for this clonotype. CDR3 DNA sequence: TGCGCCAGCAGCTTGGCGGTGACTAGCGGGGGAAATGAGCAGTTCTTC. It translates to CASSLAVTSGGNEQFF. The gene calls are TRBV5-1 and TRBJ2-1; 12 bases map to TRBD2. Losses at the gene ends were 0 bases for V and 7 bases for J; bases not matched to a gene: 5. The CDR3 contains 16 residues. CDR1 and CDR2 (germline): SGHRS, YFSETQ.

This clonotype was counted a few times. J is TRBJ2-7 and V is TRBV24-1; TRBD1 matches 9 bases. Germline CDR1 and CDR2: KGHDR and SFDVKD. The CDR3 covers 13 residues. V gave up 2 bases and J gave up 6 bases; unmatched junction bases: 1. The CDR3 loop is CATSDSDRGEQYF. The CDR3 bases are TGTGCCACCAGTGATTCGGACAGGGGCGAGCAGTACTTC.

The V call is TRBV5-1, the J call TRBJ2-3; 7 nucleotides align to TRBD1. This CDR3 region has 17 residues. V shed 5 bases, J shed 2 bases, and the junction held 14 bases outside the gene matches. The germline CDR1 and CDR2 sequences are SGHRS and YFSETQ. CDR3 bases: TGCGCCAGCAGTTCGCACCGGGACAGATTTATCACAGATACGCAGTATTTT. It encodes CASSSHRDRFITDTQYF.

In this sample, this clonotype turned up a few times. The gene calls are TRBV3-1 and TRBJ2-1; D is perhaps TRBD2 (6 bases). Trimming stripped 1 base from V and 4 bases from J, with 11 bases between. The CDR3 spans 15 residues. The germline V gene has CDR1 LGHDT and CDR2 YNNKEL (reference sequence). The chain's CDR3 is CASSQGSGVYNEQFF. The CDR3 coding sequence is TGTGCCAGCAGCCAAGGTTCGGGGGTTTACAATGAGCAGTTCTTC.

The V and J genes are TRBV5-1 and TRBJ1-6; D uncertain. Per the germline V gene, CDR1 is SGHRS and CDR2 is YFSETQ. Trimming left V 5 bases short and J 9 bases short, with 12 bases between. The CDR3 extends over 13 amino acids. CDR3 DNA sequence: TGCGCCAGCAGTCGTCAGATAGGTTCACCCCTCCACTTT. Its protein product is CASSRQIGSPLHF.

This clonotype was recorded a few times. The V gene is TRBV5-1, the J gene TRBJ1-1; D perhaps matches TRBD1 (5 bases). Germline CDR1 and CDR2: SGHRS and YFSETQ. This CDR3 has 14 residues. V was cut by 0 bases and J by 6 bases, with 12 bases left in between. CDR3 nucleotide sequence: TGCGCCAGCAGCTTGGGCAGGGAAGTCGCTGAAGCTTTCTTT. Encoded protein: CASSLGREVAEAFF.

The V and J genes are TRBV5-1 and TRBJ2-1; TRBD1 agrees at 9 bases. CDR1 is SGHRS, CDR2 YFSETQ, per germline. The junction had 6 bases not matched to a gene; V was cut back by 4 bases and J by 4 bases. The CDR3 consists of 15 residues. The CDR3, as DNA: TGCGCCAGCAGCCCACAGGGGGCGGGGTACAATGAGCAGTTCTTC. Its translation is CASSPQGAGYNEQFF.

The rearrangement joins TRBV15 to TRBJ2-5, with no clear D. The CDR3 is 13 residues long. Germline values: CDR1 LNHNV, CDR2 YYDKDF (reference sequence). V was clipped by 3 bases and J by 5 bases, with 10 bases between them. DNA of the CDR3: TGTGCCACCAGCAGTACTATACGGGAGACCCAGTACTTC. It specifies CATSSTIRETQYF.

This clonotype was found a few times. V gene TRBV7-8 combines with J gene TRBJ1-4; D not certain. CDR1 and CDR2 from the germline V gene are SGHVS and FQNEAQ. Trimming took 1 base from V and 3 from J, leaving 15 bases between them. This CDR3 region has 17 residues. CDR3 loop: CASSLGVGLGANEKLFF. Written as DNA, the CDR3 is TGTGCCAGCAGCTTAGGAGTCGGCCTGGGAGCTAATGAAAAACTGTTTTTT.

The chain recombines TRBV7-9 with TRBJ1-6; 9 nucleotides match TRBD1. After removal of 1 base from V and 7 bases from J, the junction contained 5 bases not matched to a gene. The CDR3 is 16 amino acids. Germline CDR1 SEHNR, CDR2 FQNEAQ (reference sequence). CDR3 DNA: TGTGCCAGCAGCTTAGAATGGGACAGGGAGAATTCACCCCTCCACTTT. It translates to CASSLEWDRENSPLHF.

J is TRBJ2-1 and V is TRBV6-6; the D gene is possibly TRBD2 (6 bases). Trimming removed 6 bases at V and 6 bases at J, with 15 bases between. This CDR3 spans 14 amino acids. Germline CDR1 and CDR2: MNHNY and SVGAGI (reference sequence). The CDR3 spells CASSPHGGFNEQFF. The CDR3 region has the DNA TGTGCCAGCAGCCCCCATGGGGGGTTCAATGAGCAGTTCTTC.

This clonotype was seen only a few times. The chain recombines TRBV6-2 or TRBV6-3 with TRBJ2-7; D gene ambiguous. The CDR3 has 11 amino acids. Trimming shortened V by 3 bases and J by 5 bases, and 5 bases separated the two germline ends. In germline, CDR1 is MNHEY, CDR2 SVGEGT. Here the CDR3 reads CASSYFDEQYF. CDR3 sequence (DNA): TGTGCCAGCAGTTATTTCGACGAGCAGTACTTC.

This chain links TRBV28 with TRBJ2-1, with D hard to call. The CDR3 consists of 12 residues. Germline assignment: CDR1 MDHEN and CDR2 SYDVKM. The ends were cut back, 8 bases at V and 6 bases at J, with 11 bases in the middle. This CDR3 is CASRRGLNEQFF. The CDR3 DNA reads TGTGCCAGCCGTCGTGGGCTCAATGAGCAGTTCTTC.

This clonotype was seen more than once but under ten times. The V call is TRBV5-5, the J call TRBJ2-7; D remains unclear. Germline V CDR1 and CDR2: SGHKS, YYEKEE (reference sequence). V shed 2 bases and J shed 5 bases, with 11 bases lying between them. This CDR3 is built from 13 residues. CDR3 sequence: CASSFISGDEQYV. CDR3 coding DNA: TGTGCCAGCAGCTTCATATCTGGGGACGAGCAGTACGTC.

Here the CDR3 DNA reads TGTGCCAGCAGCTTAAGGCGGTTTGGTGAGCAGTTCTTC. Its protein is CASSLRRFGEQFF. V gene TRBV7-6 combines with J gene TRBJ2-1; no definite D call. Trimming cost V 2 bases and J 9 bases, with 11 bases left between them. The CDR3 length is 13 residues. The germline gives CDR1 SGHVS, CDR2 FNYEAQ.

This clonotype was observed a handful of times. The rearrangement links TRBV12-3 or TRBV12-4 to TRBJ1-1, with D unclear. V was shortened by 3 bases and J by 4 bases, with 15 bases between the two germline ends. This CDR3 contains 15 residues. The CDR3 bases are TGTGCCAGCAGTTTTGGTCTGGCTCGGGGCACTGAAGCTTTCTTT. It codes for CASSFGLARGTEAFF.

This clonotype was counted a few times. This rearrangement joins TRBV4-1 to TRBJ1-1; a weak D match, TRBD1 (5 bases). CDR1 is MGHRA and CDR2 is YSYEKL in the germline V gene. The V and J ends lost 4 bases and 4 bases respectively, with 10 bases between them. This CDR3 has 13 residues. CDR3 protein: CASSPTVPTEAFF. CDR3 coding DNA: TGCGCCAGCAGCCCGACAGTGCCCACTGAAGCTTTCTTT.

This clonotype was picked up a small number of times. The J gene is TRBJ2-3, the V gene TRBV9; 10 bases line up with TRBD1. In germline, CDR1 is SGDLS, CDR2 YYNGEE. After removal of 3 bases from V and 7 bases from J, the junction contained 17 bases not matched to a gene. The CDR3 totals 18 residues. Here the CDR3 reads CASSARLLPTGGSNTQYF. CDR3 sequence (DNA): TGTGCCAGCAGCGCCCGCCTCCTACCGACAGGGGGCTCAAATACGCAGTATTTT.

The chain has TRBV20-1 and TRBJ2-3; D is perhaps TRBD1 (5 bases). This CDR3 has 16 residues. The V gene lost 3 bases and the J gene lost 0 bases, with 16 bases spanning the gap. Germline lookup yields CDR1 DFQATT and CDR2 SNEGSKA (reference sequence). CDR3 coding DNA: TGCAGTGCTAGGGGATGGGGCGTATCAAGCACAGATACGCAGTATTTT. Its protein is CSARGWGVSSTDTQYF.

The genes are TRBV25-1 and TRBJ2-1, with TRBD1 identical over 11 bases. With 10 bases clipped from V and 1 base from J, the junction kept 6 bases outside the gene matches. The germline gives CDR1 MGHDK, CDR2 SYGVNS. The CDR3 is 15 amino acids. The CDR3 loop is CATSRDRGSYNEQFF. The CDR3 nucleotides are TGTGCCACCTCGCGGGACAGGGGGTCCTACAATGAGCAGTTCTTC.

The CDR3 region is CASSVTRGYGANVLTF. The CDR3, as DNA: TGCGCCAGCAGCGTTACCAGGGGATATGGGGCCAACGTCCTGACTTTC. The gene calls are TRBV5-1 and TRBJ2-6; possible D gene TRBD1, 6 bases. The CDR3 length is 16 residues. The V gene lost 4 bases and the J gene lost 3 bases, with 14 bases spanning the gap. Germline V gene data show CDR1 as SGHRS and CDR2 as YFSETQ.

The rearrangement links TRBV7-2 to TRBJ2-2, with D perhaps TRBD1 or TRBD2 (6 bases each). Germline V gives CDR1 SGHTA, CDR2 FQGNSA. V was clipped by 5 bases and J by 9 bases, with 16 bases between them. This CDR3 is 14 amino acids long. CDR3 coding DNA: TGTGCCAGCAGCGCAATCGGGGGCGAGTGGGAGCTGTTTTTT. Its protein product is CASSAIGGEWELFF.

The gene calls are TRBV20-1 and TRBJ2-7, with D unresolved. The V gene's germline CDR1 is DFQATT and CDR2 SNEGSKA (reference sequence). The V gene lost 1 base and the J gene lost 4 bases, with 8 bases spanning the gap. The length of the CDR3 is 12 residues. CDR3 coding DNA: TGCAGTGCTAGAGCAGGCGGATACGAGCAGTACGTC. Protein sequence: CSARAGGYEQYV.

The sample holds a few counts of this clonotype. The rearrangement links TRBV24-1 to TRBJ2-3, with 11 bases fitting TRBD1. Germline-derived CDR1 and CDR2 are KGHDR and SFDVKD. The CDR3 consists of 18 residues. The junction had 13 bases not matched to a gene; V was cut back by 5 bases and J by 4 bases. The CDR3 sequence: CATSVADGQGAESDTQYF. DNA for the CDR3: TGTGCCACCAGTGTCGCAGACGGACAGGGGGCTGAGTCAGATACGCAGTATTTT.

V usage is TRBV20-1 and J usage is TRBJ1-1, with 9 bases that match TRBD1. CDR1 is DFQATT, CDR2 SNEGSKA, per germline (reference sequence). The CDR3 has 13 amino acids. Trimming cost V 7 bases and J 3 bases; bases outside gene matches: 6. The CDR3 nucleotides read TGCAGTGGCCCGGGACAGGGATACACTGAAGCTTTCTTT. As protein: CSGPGQGYTEAFF.

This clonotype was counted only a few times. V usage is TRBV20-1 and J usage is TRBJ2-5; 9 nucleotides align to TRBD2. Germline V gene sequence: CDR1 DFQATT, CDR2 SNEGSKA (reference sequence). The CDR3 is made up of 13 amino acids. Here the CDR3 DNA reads TGCAGGCGAGCGGGGGGCACTCAAGAGACCCAGTACTTC. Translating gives CRRAGGTQETQYF.

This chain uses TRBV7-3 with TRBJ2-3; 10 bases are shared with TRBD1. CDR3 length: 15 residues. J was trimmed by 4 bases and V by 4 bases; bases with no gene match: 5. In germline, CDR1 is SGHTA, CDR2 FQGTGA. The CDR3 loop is CASSSLGQGSDTQYF. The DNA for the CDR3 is TGTGCCAGCAGCTCCCTGGGACAGGGGTCAGATACGCAGTATTTT.